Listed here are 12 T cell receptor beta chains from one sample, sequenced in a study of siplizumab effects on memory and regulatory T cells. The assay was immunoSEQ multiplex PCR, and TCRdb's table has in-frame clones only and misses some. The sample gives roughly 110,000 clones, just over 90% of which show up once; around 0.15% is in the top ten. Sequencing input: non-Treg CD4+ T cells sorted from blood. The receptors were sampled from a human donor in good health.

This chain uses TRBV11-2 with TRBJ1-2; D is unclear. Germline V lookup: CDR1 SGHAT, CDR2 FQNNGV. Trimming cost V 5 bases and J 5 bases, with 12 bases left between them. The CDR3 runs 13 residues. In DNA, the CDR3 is TGTGCCAGCAGCCCGGACGCAAATTATGGCTACACCTTC. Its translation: CASSPDANYGYTF.

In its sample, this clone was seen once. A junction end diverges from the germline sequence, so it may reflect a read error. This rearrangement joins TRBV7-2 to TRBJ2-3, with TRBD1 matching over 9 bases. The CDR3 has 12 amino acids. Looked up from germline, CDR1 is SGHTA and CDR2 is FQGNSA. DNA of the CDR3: TGTGCCAGCAGCTTACGGACAGGGGATCGGGATTTT. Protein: CASSLRTGDRDF.

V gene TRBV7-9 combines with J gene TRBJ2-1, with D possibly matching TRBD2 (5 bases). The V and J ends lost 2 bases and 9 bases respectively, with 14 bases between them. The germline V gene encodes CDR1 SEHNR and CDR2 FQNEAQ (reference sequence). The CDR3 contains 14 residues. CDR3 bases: TGTGCCAGCAGCTTACCGGAGAGGGTGGCTGAGCAGTTCTTC. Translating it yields CASSLPERVAEQFF. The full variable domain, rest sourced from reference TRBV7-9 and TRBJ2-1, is DTGVSQNPRHKITKRGQNVTFRCDPISEHNRLYWYRQTLGQGPEFLTYFQNEAQLEKSRLLSDRFSAERPKGSFSTLEIQRTEQGDSAMYLCASSLPERVAEQFFGPGTRLTVL.

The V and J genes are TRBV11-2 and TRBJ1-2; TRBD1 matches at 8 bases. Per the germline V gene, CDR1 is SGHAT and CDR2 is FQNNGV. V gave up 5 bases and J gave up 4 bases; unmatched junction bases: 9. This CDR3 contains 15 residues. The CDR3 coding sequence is TGTGCCAGCAGCCCCGACGACAGGGGCCTCTATGGCTACACCTTC. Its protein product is CASSPDDRGLYGYTF.

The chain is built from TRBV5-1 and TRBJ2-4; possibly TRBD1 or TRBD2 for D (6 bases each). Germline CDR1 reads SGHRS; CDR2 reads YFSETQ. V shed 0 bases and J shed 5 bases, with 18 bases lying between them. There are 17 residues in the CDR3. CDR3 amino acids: CASSLGRGGILENIQYF. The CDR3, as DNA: TGCGCCAGCAGCTTGGGCAGGGGCGGGATACTCGAAAACATTCAGTACTTC.

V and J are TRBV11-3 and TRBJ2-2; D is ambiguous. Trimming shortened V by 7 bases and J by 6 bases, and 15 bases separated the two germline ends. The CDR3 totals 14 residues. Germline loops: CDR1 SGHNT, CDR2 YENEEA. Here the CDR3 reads CASTPGPPAGELFF. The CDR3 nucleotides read TGTGCCAGCACCCCCGGGCCTCCAGCCGGGGAGCTGTTTTTT.

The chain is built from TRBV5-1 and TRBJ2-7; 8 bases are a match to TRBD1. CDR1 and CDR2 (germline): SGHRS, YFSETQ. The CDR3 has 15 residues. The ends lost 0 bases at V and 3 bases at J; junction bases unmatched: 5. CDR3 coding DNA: TGCGCCAGCAGCTTGGGTACGGACAGGGTCTACGAGCAGTACTTC. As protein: CASSLGTDRVYEQYF.

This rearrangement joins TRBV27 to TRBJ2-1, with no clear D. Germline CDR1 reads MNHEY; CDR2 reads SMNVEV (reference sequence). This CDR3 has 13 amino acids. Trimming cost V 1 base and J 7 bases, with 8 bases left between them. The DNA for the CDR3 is TGTGCCAGCAGTTTATATCGTCGGAATGAGCAGTTCTTC. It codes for CASSLYRRNEQFF.

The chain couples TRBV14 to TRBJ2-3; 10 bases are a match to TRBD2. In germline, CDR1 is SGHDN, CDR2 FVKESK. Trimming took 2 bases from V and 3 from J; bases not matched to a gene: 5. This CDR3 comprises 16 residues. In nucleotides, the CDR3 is TGTGCCAGCAGCCAACTTAGCGGGGGGAAAACAGATACGCAGTATTTT. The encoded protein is CASSQLSGGKTDTQYF. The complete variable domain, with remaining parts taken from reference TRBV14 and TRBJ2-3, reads EAGVTQFPSHSVIEKGQTVTLRCDPISGHDNLYWYRRVMGKEIKFLLHFVKESKQDESGMPNNRFLAERTGGTYSTLKVQPAELEDSGVYFCASSQLSGGKTDTQYFGPGTRLTVL.

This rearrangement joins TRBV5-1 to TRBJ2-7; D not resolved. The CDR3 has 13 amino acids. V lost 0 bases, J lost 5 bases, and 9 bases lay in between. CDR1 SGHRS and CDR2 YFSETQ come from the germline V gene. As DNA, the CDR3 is TGCGCCAGCAGCTTGGGACCCCACGACGAGCAGTACTTC. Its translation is CASSLGPHDEQYF. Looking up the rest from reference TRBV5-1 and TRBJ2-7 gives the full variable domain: KAGVTQTPRYLIKTRGQQVTLSCSPISGHRSVSWYQQTPGQGLQFLFEYFSETQRNKGNFPGRFSGRQFSNSRSEMNVSTLELGDSALYLCASSLGPHDEQYFGPGTRLTVT.

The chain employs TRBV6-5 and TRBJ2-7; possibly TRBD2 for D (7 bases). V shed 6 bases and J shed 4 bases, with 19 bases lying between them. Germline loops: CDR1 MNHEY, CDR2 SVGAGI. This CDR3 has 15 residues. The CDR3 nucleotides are TGTGCCAGCAGCCCGTTGGGGGGGCCTCAGTACGAGCAGTACTTC. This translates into CASSPLGGPQYEQYF.

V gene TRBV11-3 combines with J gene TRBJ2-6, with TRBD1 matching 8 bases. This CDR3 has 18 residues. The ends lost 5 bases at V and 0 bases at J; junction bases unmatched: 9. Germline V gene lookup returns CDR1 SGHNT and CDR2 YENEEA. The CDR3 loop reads CASSPQGQVISGANVLTF. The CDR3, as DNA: TGTGCCAGCAGCCCCCAGGGACAGGTTATCTCTGGGGCCAACGTCCTGACTTTC. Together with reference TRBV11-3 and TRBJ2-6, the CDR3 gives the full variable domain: EAGVVQSPRYKIIEKKQPVAFWCNPISGHNTLYWYLQNLGQGPELLIRYENEEAVDDSQLPKDRFSAERLKGVDSTLKIQPAELGDSAVYLCASSPQGQVISGANVLTFGAGSRLTVL.